Below, one TCR beta chain is given with its context. The antigen it binds to is not known. No per-base quality is available; no much larger clone lies one base away. Via the germline V gene, CDR1 is SGHTA and CDR2 FQGTGA. The CDR3 covers 17 residues, taking in both the cysteine and the phenylalanine. Here the CDR3 DNA is all that survives: 51 bases in frame from base 1. V loses 5 bases at its end and J loses 0 bases; junction bases beyond the gene matches: 9. The entry originates in a study of blood T cell repertoires in COVID-19 (dated by TCRdb to about 2020). With respect to the entire study: Samples covering the acute and convalescent phases of COVID-19 were provided by collaborators in the United States, Italy and Spain. HLA class I and class II types, where available, came from metadata supplied by the sample provider rather than from assay-based typing. The prospective study material was composed of cDNA or gDNA derived from T cells, B-cell-depleted T cells, or PBMCs. The samples were drawn from the first 160 participants of the ongoing ImmuneRACE study and from roughly 1,300 subjects provided by 6 global collaborators. A freely available public database, intended as a resource for researchers studying the immune response to SARS-CoV-2, is where the repertoires were released. The sample metadata nearly always contained a de-identified subject ID, COVID-19 status, age in years and sex. The dataset comprised deeply sampled blood TCRbeta repertoires from subjects exposed to, actively infected with, or recovered from COVID-19.

Collaborating institutions collected whole blood in K2EDTA tubes following their own protocols. Collaborator samples were shipped for TCRbeta analysis as frozen whole blood, isolated PBMCs, or DNA extracted from either sample type. Overall study outcomes, separate from this receptor: The quantity of clinical and demographic metadata differed by source and by participant and was supplied without curation.

The immunoSEQ Assay, a bias-controlled multiplex PCR, was used to amplify TCRbeta CDR3 regions from genomic DNA. The study's processing was this. The number of nucleated cells in each sample was estimated from the amplification of reference gene primers within the assay. Sequence reads were collapsed and filtered to measure the absolute abundance of every unique TCRbeta CDR3 rearrangement. Productive Simpson clonality was computed per sample as the square root of Simpson's diversity index over productive rearrangements. Drawn from immuneACCESS, this table holds only the in-frame rearrangements with V and J called that TCRdb kept. Clones are partly lost; checked studies trace under half to an unresolved V gene and leave the rest unexplained. The V and J calls and clone size are taken from that table; D and trimming were inferred from the DNA. The sample table shows 180,000 or so clones, and 80% to 90% are seen once. Jointly, the top ten make up roughly 8.2% of the sample.

The chain is made from TRBV7-3 and TRBJ2-3; TRBD1 agrees with 9 junctional bases. Sequenced sample: peripheral blood. The sequence derives from a man aged 60 to 69 with acute or convalescent COVID-19. The DNA sequence is given as TGTGCCAGCAGCCCAATACAGGGGGCGGTTAGCACAGATACGCAGTATTTT. It translates to CASSPIQGAVSTDTQYF.